The 2 T cell receptor beta chains below all came from one sample that was sequenced in a study of blood T cell repertoires in COVID-19. Profiling relied on immunoSEQ multiplex PCR, and the TCRdb table lists in-frame clones only, not all of them. Of around 400,000 clones listed, 80% to 90% were seen once; the top ten hold about 10%. The sequenced sample was peripheral blood. The receptors here all came from a woman in her 30s with COVID-19, enrolled during active disease.

This chain joins TRBV5-1 and TRBJ1-1; TRBD1 agrees at 7 bases. The CDR3 consists of 16 residues. The germline V gene encodes CDR1 SGHRS and CDR2 YFSETQ. V was clipped by 3 bases and J by 5 bases; unmatched bases: 13. For the CDR3, the DNA is TGCGCCAGCAGCTACTATAGTGGGACAGATTCAACTGAAGCTTTCTTT. Translated, it gives CASSYYSGTDSTEAFF.

This chain uses TRBV30 with TRBJ1-4; TRBD1 aligns across 9 bases. V dropped 3 bases and J dropped 6; count of bases not matched to a gene: 5. From germline, CDR1 is GTSNPN and CDR2 SVGIG (reference sequence). The CDR3 sequence is 14 residues long. DNA for the CDR3: TGTGCCTGGAGCTTCGGGACAGGGTATGAAAAACTGTTTTTT. This gives the protein CAWSFGTGYEKLFF.